This T cell receptor (beta chain) originates from a study of blood T cell repertoires in COVID-19. Overall study: Donors in the United States, Italy and Spain gave samples during acute or convalescent COVID-19. PBMCs, B-cell-depleted T cells, or T cells were the source of the cDNA or gDNA that made up the material.

The ends lost 3 bases at V and 6 bases at J; junction bases unmatched: 13. This CDR3 is built from 17 residues. Germline loops: CDR1 SGHVS, CDR2 FNYEAQ. Authors' data handling: Quantification of nucleated cells was approximated via reference gene primer amplification. Generated by immunoSEQ multiplex PCR, the TCRdb table keeps only in-frame clones and is missing some. V, J and clone size were drawn from that table, and D and trimming were deduced from the DNA. The sample records under 130,000 clones, 80% to 90% being singletons. The receptor comes from a woman older than 75 with acute or convalescent COVID-19. Sequencing used peripheral blood. The V call is TRBV7-6, the J call TRBJ1-4; 7 nucleotides agree with TRBD1. DNA of the CDR3: TGTGCCAGCAGCTTGTGGGACAGTGGAACTGACGATGAAAAACTGTTTTTT. It encodes CASSLWDSGTDDEKLFF.